One and the same sample provided the 30 T cell receptor beta chains below, sequenced in a study of patients and donors after allogeneic stem cell transplantation. Using its own MiXCR run on the RT-PCR reads, TCRdb lists one record per CDR3 protein. In the table there are about 150,000 distinct CDR3 sequences, about 36% of which are singletons. The specimen sequenced was blood, either unsorted or a sorted T cell fraction (not recorded which). These receptors all stem from a human donor who was either an allogeneic HSCT recipient or a stem cell or donor lymphocyte infusion donor (not recorded which). It is not recorded whose cells these are; they may come from a transplant donor.

The gene calls are TRBV4-2 and TRBJ1-4, with no clear D. Germline CDR1 reads LGHNA; CDR2 reads YNFKEQ. Trimming left V 0 bases short and J 5 bases short, with 13 bases between. The CDR3 contains 16 residues. The CDR3 sequence is CASSQEGGRGNEKLFF. The DNA for the CDR3 is TGTGCCAGCAGCCAAGAGGGCGGACGAGGGAATGAAAAACTGTTTTTT.

The V call is TRBV15, the J call TRBJ2-5, with TRBD1 as a possible D gene (5 bases). Per the germline V gene, CDR1 is LNHNV and CDR2 is YYDKDF (reference sequence). V lost 0 bases and J lost 2, with 10 bases in between. The CDR3 is made up of 15 amino acids. CDR3 bases: TGTGCCACCAGCAGAGATCGGGCAGGGCAAGAGACCCAGTACTTC. Translated, it gives CATSRDRAGQETQYF.

This rearrangement joins TRBV7-2 to TRBJ2-1; 9 bases agree with TRBD1. V shed 6 bases and J 8 bases; nucleotides not matched to a gene: 5. The CDR3 runs to 13 residues. Germline V gives CDR1 SGHTA, CDR2 FQGNSA. CDR3 residues: CASSLGQGYEQFF. In DNA form, the CDR3 reads TGTGCCAGCAGTTTGGGACAGGGATATGAGCAGTTCTTC.

This rearrangement joins TRBV6-6 to TRBJ1-5; D perhaps matches TRBD1 (6 bases). The CDR3 sequence is 16 residues long. The V gene lost 2 bases and the J gene lost 5 bases, with 16 bases spanning the gap. Germline assignment: CDR1 MNHNY and CDR2 SVGAGI (reference sequence). The CDR3 DNA reads TGTGCCAGCAGTTACCTACGGGGGCCCACGGATCAGCCCCAGCATTTT. It is translated as CASSYLRGPTDQPQHF.

This clonotype was recorded a few times. The chain uses TRBV3-1 and TRBJ1-6, with 7 bases fitting TRBD1. The CDR3 runs to 15 residues. After removal of 3 bases from V and 3 bases from J, the junction contained 2 bases not matched to a gene. Germline CDR1 and CDR2: LGHDT and YNNKEL (reference sequence). The CDR3 is CASSQTGIYNSPLHF. The CDR3, as DNA: TGTGCCAGCAGCCAGACAGGGATCTATAATTCACCCCTCCACTTT.

The rearrangement links TRBV20-1 to TRBJ2-3; 11 bases line up with TRBD2. Germline V CDR1 and CDR2: DFQATT, SNEGSKA (reference sequence). The CDR3 contains 14 residues. Losses at the gene ends were 2 bases for V and 5 bases for J; bases not matched to a gene: 3. The CDR3 DNA follows: TGCAGTGCTAGAATCCTAGCGGGGGGAGATACGCAGTATTTT. Amino acids: CSARILAGGDTQYF.

This clonotype has more than one count but fewer than ten. The chain uses TRBV24-1 and TRBJ1-5, with 7 bases lining up with TRBD1. Germline V gene sequence: CDR1 KGHDR, CDR2 SFDVKD. V lost 2 bases, J lost 9 bases, and 6 bases stayed unmatched. CDR3 length: 14 amino acids. CDR3 region: CATSDSTRGLPQHF. The DNA of the CDR3 is TGTGCCACCAGTGATTCCACAAGGGGGCTGCCCCAGCATTTT.

Only a few counts were recorded for this clonotype. J is TRBJ2-1 and V is TRBV24-1; 9 bases match TRBD1. The trim removed 9 bases at V and 5 bases at J, leaving 4 bases unmatched. Germline V gives CDR1 KGHDR, CDR2 SFDVKD. The CDR3 runs 13 residues. In DNA form, the CDR3 reads TGTGCCACCGGGACAGGGCGCCACAATGAGCAGTTCTTC. Its protein product is CATGTGRHNEQFF.

The chain's CDR3 is CASSLDAGPAEAFF. CDR3 bases: TGCGCCAGCAGCTTGGATGCGGGGCCAGCTGAAGCTTTCTTT. The chain couples TRBV5-1 to TRBJ1-1; the D gene is possibly TRBD1 (5 bases). Germline CDR1 SGHRS, CDR2 YFSETQ. With 0 bases removed from V and 6 bases from J, the gap between germline ends came to 12 bases. The length of the CDR3 is 14 residues.

This clonotype was seen more than once but under ten times. This chain joins TRBV27 and TRBJ1-6; D unclear. Germline V gene data show CDR1 as MNHEY and CDR2 as SMNVEV (reference sequence). Trimming stripped 6 bases from V and 6 bases from J, with 9 bases between. This CDR3 region has 13 residues. The CDR3 DNA follows: TGTGCCAGCAGAGGAAGCCTTAATTCACCCCTCCACTTT. This codes for CASRGSLNSPLHF.

This chain joins TRBV20-1 and TRBJ1-1; D uncertain. V lost 0 bases, J lost 6 bases, and 5 bases lay in between. CDR1 and CDR2 (germline): DFQATT, SNEGSKA (reference sequence). CDR3 length: 11 amino acids. The CDR3 region is CSARDWAEAFF. CDR3 sequence (DNA): TGCAGTGCTAGAGATTGGGCTGAAGCTTTCTTT.

The chain recombines TRBV28 with TRBJ1-2, with D possibly being TRBD1 (5 bases). Germline V gene sequence: CDR1 MDHEN, CDR2 SYDVKM. Trimming took 8 bases from V and 7 from J, leaving 17 bases between them. The CDR3 contains 13 residues. The CDR3 loop is CASLRAPPVGYTF. The CDR3 nucleotides read TGTGCCAGCCTCAGGGCCCCTCCGGTTGGCTACACCTTC.

This clonotype was detected only a few times. The V gene is TRBV6-5, the J gene TRBJ1-3; tentative D call: TRBD1 (5 bases). The V gene lost 6 bases and the J gene lost 4 bases, with 13 bases spanning the gap. CDR3 length: 14 residues. CDR1 is MNHEY and CDR2 is SVGAGI in the germline V gene. The CDR3, as DNA: TGTGCCAGCAGGCACCGGGGCCCGGGAAACACCATATATTTT. Translated, it gives CASRHRGPGNTIYF.

In regard to this clonotype: With a much larger clone just one base away, this may be a read error. The chain uses TRBV12-3 or TRBV12-4 and TRBJ1-1; D unclear. V gave up 2 bases and J gave up 6 bases, with 7 bases separating them. CDR3 length: 12 residues. CDR3: CASSLTSPEAFF. The CDR3 nucleotides read TGTGCCAGCAGTTTAACGAGCCCTGAAGCTTTCTTT.

CDR3 amino acids: CASSPPAVYGYTF. The CDR3, as DNA: TGTGCCAGCAGCCCACCCGCGGTGTATGGCTACACCTTC. V gene TRBV7-2 combines with J gene TRBJ1-2; D not certain. Trimming pared 5 bases from V and 5 bases from J, leaving 12 bases between. The length of the CDR3 is 13 residues. From germline, CDR1 is SGHTA and CDR2 FQGNSA.

This clonotype was seen a handful of times. The rearrangement uses TRBV27 and TRBJ1-6; D is unclear. Germline-derived CDR1 and CDR2 are MNHEY and SMNVEV (reference sequence). The CDR3 runs to 14 residues. V dropped 3 bases and J dropped 7 bases, with 10 bases sitting between them. The CDR3 sequence: CASSFPGNNSPLHF. The CDR3 DNA reads as TGTGCCAGCAGTTTTCCGGGGAACAATTCACCCCTCCACTTT.

The CDR3 reads CASSYLDEQFF. The CDR3 DNA reads TGTGCCAGCAGTTACTTGGATGAGCAGTTCTTC. The genes are TRBV6-5 and TRBJ2-1; D call uncertain. V shed 1 base and J shed 8 bases, with 3 bases lying between them. The germline gives CDR1 MNHEY, CDR2 SVGAGI. There are 11 residues in the CDR3.

This clonotype was seen a handful of times. This chain connects TRBV20-1 to TRBJ1-1; no clear D. V was cut by 4 bases and J by 7 bases, with 7 bases left in between. This CDR3 region has 10 residues. Germline V lookup: CDR1 DFQATT, CDR2 SNEGSKA (reference sequence). The CDR3 DNA reads TGCAGTGCTACACTGCGTGAAGCTTTCTTT. As protein: CSATLREAFF.

This chain connects TRBV10-3 to TRBJ2-5; D gene unclear. This CDR3 is 14 amino acids long. Germline CDR1 ENHRY, CDR2 SYGVKD. V lost 0 bases and J 3 bases, leaving 8 bases between the germline ends. CDR3 in DNA: TGTGCCATCAGTGAGTCCCAAGCCGAAGAGACCCAGTACTTC. Translation: CAISESQAEETQYF.

For the CDR3, the DNA is TGCAGCGTTGATGGTGTAAGCAGGTTATATGGCTACACCTTC. Encoded protein: CSVDGVSRLYGYTF. V usage is TRBV29-1 and J usage is TRBJ1-2; no firm D call. The CDR3 is 14 residues long. V was shortened by 3 bases and J by 5 bases, with 16 bases between the two germline ends. CDR1 is SQVTM, CDR2 ANQGSEA, per germline.

Note on this clonotype: Mismatch with germline at one junction end may stem from a read error. The chain employs TRBV7-9 and TRBJ1-2; possibly TRBD1 for D (6 bases). The CDR3 has 15 amino acids. Germline CDR1 SEHNR, CDR2 FQNEAQ (reference sequence). CDR3 bases: TGTGCCAGCAGCTTAGAGACAGGAGCTAACTATGCCTACACCTTC. Protein product: CASSLETGANYAYTF.

A word on this clonotype: One base away lies a much larger clone, so this may be a sequencing read error. V gene TRBV27 combines with J gene TRBJ1-5, with D unresolved. V lost 3 bases and J 0 bases, leaving 3 bases between the germline ends. This CDR3 comprises 13 residues. Germline CDR1 MNHEY, CDR2 SMNVEV (reference sequence). The CDR3 reads CASSFYSNQPQHF. The CDR3 DNA follows: TGTGCCAGCAGTTTCTATAGCAATCAGCCCCAGCATTTT.

This chain links TRBV25-1 with TRBJ1-6, with no clear D. The CDR3 has 13 amino acids. Germline CDR1 reads MGHDK; CDR2 reads SYGVNS. V was cut by 4 bases and J by 7 bases, with 8 bases left in between. In nucleotides, the CDR3 is TGTGCCAGCAGTGGCGATCTGAATTCACCCCTCCACTTT. It encodes CASSGDLNSPLHF.

In its sample, this clonotype was seen once. This chain uses TRBV28 with TRBJ2-3; 9 bases fit TRBD2. With 3 bases clipped from V and 0 bases from J, the junction kept 10 bases outside the gene matches. Germline CDR1 reads MDHEN; CDR2 reads SYDVKM. The CDR3 is made up of 18 amino acids. CDR3 protein: CASSLSASGVASTDTQYF. CDR3 DNA sequence: TGTGCCAGCAGTTTGTCGGCTAGCGGGGTTGCTAGCACAGATACGCAGTATTTT.

The chain uses TRBV9 and TRBJ2-7, with TRBD2 identical over 7 bases. J lost 3 bases, V lost 2 bases, and 5 bases had no gene match. This CDR3 contains 14 residues. Germline V gene sequence: CDR1 SGDLS, CDR2 YYNGEE. The CDR3: CASSVGGDHYEQYF. The DNA of the CDR3 is TGTGCCAGCAGCGTGGGAGGGGACCACTACGAGCAGTACTTC.

This clonotype has more than one count but fewer than ten. The chain has TRBV29-1 and TRBJ1-1; possible D gene TRBD1, 5 bases. V was trimmed by 5 bases and J by 9 bases, leaving 16 bases between them. This CDR3 is built from 12 residues. Germline V gene lookup returns CDR1 SQVTM and CDR2 ANQGSEA. CDR3 coding DNA: TGCAGCGTTTCTCAGGGATGGATCCAAGCTTTCTTT. This codes for CSVSQGWIQAFF.

The chain carries TRBV28 and TRBJ1-2; 9 nucleotides align to TRBD1. CDR3 length equals 15 residues. With 4 bases clipped from V and 6 bases from J, the junction kept 9 bases outside the gene matches. Germline CDR1 MDHEN, CDR2 SYDVKM. This CDR3 reads CASSSPGTGLHGYTF. The DNA of the CDR3 is TGTGCCAGCAGTTCTCCCGGGACAGGGCTTCATGGCTACACCTTC.

V and J are TRBV28 and TRBJ1-2; D gene unclear. V was pared by 4 bases and J by 6 bases, with 9 bases between. In germline, CDR1 is MDHEN, CDR2 SYDVKM. This CDR3 spans 12 amino acids. The CDR3 region has the DNA TGTGCCAGCAGTTCCGGCGCCGATGGCTACACCTTC. This translates into CASSSGADGYTF.

V gene TRBV7-9 combines with J gene TRBJ1-1; D not resolved. Per the germline V gene, CDR1 is SEHNR and CDR2 is FQNEAQ (reference sequence). The V gene lost 5 bases and the J gene lost 2 bases, with 6 bases spanning the gap. The CDR3 totals 12 residues. The CDR3, as DNA: TGTGCCAGCAGCCTCTACAACACTGAAGCTTTCTTT. Translated: CASSLYNTEAFF.

This clonotype appeared once. The chain is built from TRBV25-1 and TRBJ1-3; possibly TRBD1 for D (6 bases). Deletions cut 7 bases from V and 4 bases from J, with 14 bases between. CDR3 size: 14 residues. Per the germline V gene, CDR1 is MGHDK and CDR2 is SYGVNS. CDR3 residues: CASTEAQGGNTIYF. CDR3 sequence (DNA): TGTGCCAGCACCGAGGCACAGGGAGGAAACACCATATATTTT.